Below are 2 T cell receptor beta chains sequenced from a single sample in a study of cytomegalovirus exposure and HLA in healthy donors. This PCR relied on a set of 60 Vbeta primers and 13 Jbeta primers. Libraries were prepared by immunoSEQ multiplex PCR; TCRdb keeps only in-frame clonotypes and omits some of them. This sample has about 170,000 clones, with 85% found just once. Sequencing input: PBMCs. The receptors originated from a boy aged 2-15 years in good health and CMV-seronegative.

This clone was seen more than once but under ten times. This CDR3 is CASSETGTPSYEQYF. The CDR3 DNA reads TGTGCCAGCAGTGAGACCGGGACACCTTCCTACGAGCAGTACTTC. The rearrangement links TRBV6-1 to TRBJ2-7, with D tentatively TRBD1 (6 bases). Trimming removed 3 bases at V and 1 base at J, with 13 bases between. Germline V gene lookup returns CDR1 MNHNS and CDR2 SASEGT. CDR3 length: 15 residues.

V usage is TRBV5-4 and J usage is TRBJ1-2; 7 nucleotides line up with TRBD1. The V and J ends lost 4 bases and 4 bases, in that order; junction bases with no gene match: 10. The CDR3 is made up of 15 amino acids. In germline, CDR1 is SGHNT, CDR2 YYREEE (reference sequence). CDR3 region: CASSIDYRGLYGYTF. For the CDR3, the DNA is TGTGCCAGCAGCATAGACTACAGGGGCCTCTATGGCTACACCTTC.